A selection of T cell receptor beta chains follows, all from one sample in a study of liver allograft versus peripheral blood T cells. TCRdb processed the reads anew with MiXCR; each CDR3 protein has one entry. The repertoire holds 7,300 or so distinct CDR3 sequences, with under 20% as singletons. The receptors were gathered from a human patient who had a liver transplant. Some T cells may have come from the graft donor. Each CDR3 is given with its conserved first and last residue. Fields, in order: D gene, J gene, V gene, CDR3 length, clone size, CDR3 DNA, CDR3 protein. D genes are given only for firm matches. Only part of the rows carry a size: once, few, many, or a class if the clone is expanded.

D: NA; J: TRBJ1-1; V: TRBV7-3; length: 14; size: medium-sized; DNA: TGTGCCAGCAGCTTAGGGTCGGTGAACACTGAAGCTTTCTTT; CDR3: CASSLGSVNTEAFF
D: TRBD1; J: TRBJ2-2; V: TRBV19; length: 15; size: medium-sized; DNA: TGTGCCAGTAGTTCCGGGACAGCGAACACCGGGGAGCTGTTTTTT; CDR3: CASSSGTANTGELFF
D: TRBD2; J: TRBJ2-3; V: TRBV2; length: 15; size: NA; DNA: TGTGCCAGCAGTTTTGGACTAGCGAACACAGATACGCAGTATTTT; CDR3: CASSFGLANTDTQYF
D: NA; J: TRBJ1-1; V: TRBV2; length: 16; size: NA; DNA: TGTGCCAGCAAGAGGGACCAGGGGACATTGAACACTGAAGCTTTCTTT; CDR3: CASKRDQGTLNTEAFF
D: TRBD1; J: TRBJ2-7; V: TRBV18; length: 16; size: medium-sized; DNA: TGTGCCAGCTCACCGTTATCCAGACAGGGTCACTACGAGCAGTACTTC; CDR3: CASSPLSRQGHYEQYF
D: TRBD1; J: TRBJ2-7; V: TRBV2; length: 13; size: NA; DNA: TGTGCCAGCAGATGGACAGGGGTCCACGAGCAGTACTTC; CDR3: CASRWTGVHEQYF
D: NA; J: TRBJ2-7; V: TRBV20-1; length: 15; size: NA; DNA: TGCAGTGCTAGAAATTGGGGCGAAGGGTTCAACGAGCAGTACTTC; CDR3: CSARNWGEGFNEQYF
D: NA; J: TRBJ1-4; V: TRBV29-1; length: 11; size: NA; DNA: TGCAGCGTTGAACAGAACCAAAAACTGTTTTTT; CDR3: CSVEQNQKLFF
D: NA; J: TRBJ1-6; V: TRBV30; length: 16; size: medium-sized; DNA: TGTGCCTGGAGTGTACTAGGACTGCCGAAGAATTCACCCCTCCACTTT; CDR3: CAWSVLGLPKNSPLHF
D: NA; J: TRBJ1-1; V: TRBV18; length: 14; size: medium-sized; DNA: TGTGCCAGCTCCCCGACCGACCGGGACACTGAAGCTTTCTTT; CDR3: CASSPTDRDTEAFF
D: NA; J: TRBJ1-1; V: TRBV10-3; length: 16; size: medium-sized; DNA: TGTGCCATCAGTGTCCGGGCGGCCGGAATGAACACTGAAGCTTTCTTT; CDR3: CAISVRAAGMNTEAFF
D: NA; J: TRBJ1-4; V: TRBV6-1; length: 15; size: NA; DNA: TGTGCCAGCAGTGAAAGAATTGGGGGGCGGGAAAAACTGTTTTTT; CDR3: CASSERIGGREKLFF
D: TRBD1; J: TRBJ1-5; V: TRBV7-2; length: 15; size: medium-sized; DNA: TGTGCCAGCAGCTTAGACAGGGGGCTTGATCAGCCCCAGCATTTT; CDR3: CASSLDRGLDQPQHF
D: NA; J: TRBJ2-7; V: TRBV19; length: 14; size: medium-sized; DNA: TGTGCCAGTAGTATAATCGGGCGCCCCTACGAGCAGTACTTC; CDR3: CASSIIGRPYEQYF
D: TRBD1; J: TRBJ1-3; V: TRBV6-6; length: 17; size: medium-sized; DNA: TGTGCCAGCAGTTTTGTCCGGGACAGTAGCTCTGGAAACACCATATATTTT; CDR3: CASSFVRDSSSGNTIYF
D: TRBD1; J: TRBJ1-4; V: TRBV18; length: 16; size: NA; DNA: TGTGCCAGCTCACTGCAGGGGGCAGGGACTAATGAAAAACTGTTTTTT; CDR3: CASSLQGAGTNEKLFF
D: NA; J: TRBJ1-6; V: TRBV5-5; length: 13; size: many; DNA: TGTGCCAGCAGCTTGGAGAGGGACTCACCCCTCCACTTT; CDR3: CASSLERDSPLHF
D: NA; J: TRBJ1-1; V: TRBV7-2; length: 12; size: medium-sized; DNA: TGTGCCAGCAGCTTAGGGTACACTGAAGCTTTCTTT; CDR3: CASSLGYTEAFF
D: NA; J: TRBJ1-2; V: TRBV6-1; length: 13; size: medium-sized; DNA: TGTGCCAGCAGTGAGGACAAACTGGGCGGCTACACCTTC; CDR3: CASSEDKLGGYTF
D: TRBD1; J: TRBJ1-2; V: TRBV12-5; length: 12; size: few; DNA: TGTGCTAGTGGGGGACAGGGCCATGGCTACACCTTC; CDR3: CASGGQGHGYTF
D: TRBD1; J: TRBJ1-3; V: TRBV19; length: 15; size: medium-sized; DNA: TGTGCCAGTAGAAGACAGGGGGCGAATGGAAACACCATATATTTT; CDR3: CASRRQGANGNTIYF
D: TRBD1; J: TRBJ1-4; V: TRBV18; length: 16; size: medium-sized; DNA: TGTGCCAGCTCACCACAGGGGGCAGGGACTAATGAAAAACTGTTTTTT; CDR3: CASSPQGAGTNEKLFF
D: NA; J: TRBJ1-2; V: TRBV19; length: 15; size: medium-sized; DNA: TGTGCCAGTATTCTTACCGCCGGGCCGGGTTATGGCTACACCTTC; CDR3: CASILTAGPGYGYTF
D: NA; J: TRBJ2-5; V: TRBV10-3; length: 14; size: NA; DNA: TGTGCCATCAGTGAGTCTGGAGGACGCGAGACCCAGTACTTC; CDR3: CAISESGGRETQYF
D: NA; J: TRBJ1-6; V: TRBV2; length: 15; size: NA; DNA: TGTGCCAGCAGTGAATACCTGGCGGATAATTCACCCCTCCACTTT; CDR3: CASSEYLADNSPLHF
D: NA; J: TRBJ2-2; V: TRBV7-9; length: 14; size: medium-sized; DNA: TGTGCCAGCAGCTTTATGGGAAGGACCGGGGAGCTGTTTTTT; CDR3: CASSFMGRTGELFF
D: TRBD1; J: TRBJ2-2; V: TRBV5-4; length: 15; size: medium-sized; DNA: TGTGCCAGCAGCTTGGTGGGACAGGGGACCGGGGAGCTGTTTTTT; CDR3: CASSLVGQGTGELFF
D: NA; J: TRBJ2-7; V: TRBV24-1; length: 13; size: many; DNA: TGTGCCACCCCGAAGGGAGGTACCTACGAGCAGTACTTC; CDR3: CATPKGGTYEQYF
D: NA; J: TRBJ1-3; V: TRBV14; length: 15; size: medium-sized; DNA: TGTGCCAGCAACTCGCCAGGGAGGTTTGGAAACACCATATATTTT; CDR3: CASNSPGRFGNTIYF
D: NA; J: TRBJ1-2; V: TRBV7-2; length: 14; size: medium-sized; DNA: TGTGCCAGCAGCTTATTGGGGGGGCGCGAGGGCTACACCTTC; CDR3: CASSLLGGREGYTF
D: NA; J: TRBJ1-4; V: TRBV6-2/TRBV6-3; length: 15; size: medium-sized; DNA: TGTGCCAGCAGTTTCCCGGGACTGCTGAATGAAAAACTGTTTTTT; CDR3: CASSFPGLLNEKLFF
D: NA; J: TRBJ1-1; V: TRBV27; length: 13; size: medium-sized; DNA: TGTGCCAGCAGTTTAAAGGGATACACTGAAGCTTTCTTT; CDR3: CASSLKGYTEAFF
D: NA; J: TRBJ1-4; V: TRBV6-1; length: 15; size: medium-sized; DNA: TGTGCCAGCAACCCCCTCCAGGGCGATAATGAAAAACTGTTTTTT; CDR3: CASNPLQGDNEKLFF
D: TRBD2; J: TRBJ2-1; V: TRBV6-2/TRBV6-3; length: 15; size: medium-sized; DNA: TGTGCCAGCAGGCCTAGCGGGGGAGCCGACAATGAGCAGTTCTTC; CDR3: CASRPSGGADNEQFF
D: TRBD1; J: TRBJ1-6; V: TRBV6-6; length: 15; size: NA; DNA: TGTGCCAGCAGTTACGCGACAGGGGAGAATTCACCCCTCCACTTT; CDR3: CASSYATGENSPLHF
D: NA; J: TRBJ1-5; V: TRBV7-9; length: 14; size: NA; DNA: TGTGCCAGCAGCTTGCAGGGGCAAGGGCAGCCCCAGCATTTT; CDR3: CASSLQGQGQPQHF
D: TRBD1; J: TRBJ1-1; V: TRBV20-1; length: 13; size: few; DNA: TGCAGTGCTTTGAGACAGGGATTGACTGAAGCTTTCTTT; CDR3: CSALRQGLTEAFF
D: TRBD1; J: TRBJ1-1; V: TRBV20-1; length: 13; size: few; DNA: TGCAGTGCCCCTCGAGTAGGGGGCCCTGAAGCTTTCTTT; CDR3: CSAPRVGGPEAFF
D: NA; J: TRBJ1-2; V: TRBV7-9; length: 14; size: few; DNA: TGTGCCAGCAGCTATCAGGGGCAAATCTATGGCTACACCTTC; CDR3: CASSYQGQIYGYTF
D: TRBD2; J: TRBJ2-7; V: TRBV30; length: 15; size: NA; DNA: TGTGCCTGGAGTTTTCTAGCGGGGGGGCTGTACGAGCAGTACTTC; CDR3: CAWSFLAGGLYEQYF
D: NA; J: TRBJ1-2; V: TRBV15; length: 14; size: many; DNA: TGTGCCACCAGCATTGACAGGCCTGGGACCTATTACACCTTC; CDR3: CATSIDRPGTYYTF
D: TRBD1; J: TRBJ1-5; V: TRBV12-3/TRBV12-4; length: 14; size: NA; DNA: TGTGCCAGCAGTTTTTGGACAGGGGACCAGCCCCAGCATTTT; CDR3: CASSFWTGDQPQHF
D: NA; J: TRBJ1-2; V: TRBV18; length: 13; size: NA; DNA: TGTGCCAGCTCTCAATCCGGAAATTATGGCTACACCTTC; CDR3: CASSQSGNYGYTF
D: NA; J: TRBJ1-3; V: TRBV19; length: 14; size: medium-sized; DNA: TGTGCCAGTAGTATGGAAGGGACACGAAACACCATATATTTT; CDR3: CASSMEGTRNTIYF
D: NA; J: TRBJ2-7; V: TRBV18; length: 14; size: medium-sized; DNA: TGTGCCAGCTCACTTCGAGGCACCTACTACGAGCAGTACTTC; CDR3: CASSLRGTYYEQYF
D: NA; J: TRBJ1-2; V: TRBV28; length: 13; size: medium-sized; DNA: TGTGCCAGCCTGGAGAACAGAAACTATGGCTACACCTTC; CDR3: CASLENRNYGYTF
D: NA; J: TRBJ1-2; V: TRBV6-1; length: 13; size: medium-sized; DNA: TGTGCCAGCAGTGACGAGGGGCATCGTGGCTACACCTTC; CDR3: CASSDEGHRGYTF
D: TRBD1; J: TRBJ1-2; V: TRBV10-3; length: 13; size: medium-sized; DNA: TGTGCCATCAGAACGACAGGGGACTATGGCTACACCTTC; CDR3: CAIRTTGDYGYTF
D: NA; J: TRBJ1-1; V: TRBV11-3; length: 13; size: few; DNA: TGTGCCAGCAGCTTAAAACAAGACACTGAAGCTTTCTTT; CDR3: CASSLKQDTEAFF
D: TRBD1; J: TRBJ1-2; V: TRBV29-1; length: 12; size: medium-sized; DNA: TGCAGCGTCCTCGAGGGGGCCTATGGCTACACCTTC; CDR3: CSVLEGAYGYTF
D: NA; J: TRBJ1-1; V: TRBV6-2/TRBV6-3; length: 10; size: NA; DNA: TGTGCCAGCGCTGACACTGAAGCTTTCTTT; CDR3: CASADTEAFF
D: TRBD1; J: TRBJ1-5; V: TRBV20-1; length: 12; size: few; DNA: TGCAGTGCTCGGGGACAGGGTCAGCCCCAGCATTTT; CDR3: CSARGQGQPQHF